This is a list of T cell receptor beta chains from one sample in a study of spatial heterogeneity in lung cancer. One entry per CDR3 protein, called by TCRdb with MiXCR from the 5' RACE reads. Here the sample spans roughly 46,000 distinct CDR3 sequences, 12% being singletons. Sample: PBMCs, taken at surgery. The receptors were gathered from a female donor with early-stage non-small cell lung cancer. CDR3s include the opening cysteine and the closing phenylalanine or tryptophan. The order of the fields is V gene, CDR3 length, J gene, CDR3 protein.

TRBV30	13	TRBJ1-5	CAWSPSFDQPQHF
TRBV7-9	12	TRBJ1-6	CASSANDSPLHF
TRBV28	14	TRBJ1-3	CASSFRGSGNTIYF
TRBV11-2	15	TRBJ2-3	CASSFSGPSTDTQYF
TRBV6-6	17	TRBJ2-2	CASSLVRGAAGTGELFF
TRBV19	13	TRBJ2-1	CASSQRSYNEQFF
TRBV7-2	14	TRBJ2-7	CASSFLAGSYEQYF
TRBV6-6	15	TRBJ2-7	CASTPDRGVLDEQYF
TRBV24-1	16	TRBJ2-1	CATSAPGQGSYNEQFF
TRBV10-1	15	TRBJ2-4	CASSEDREVKNIQYF
TRBV3-1	15	TRBJ2-3	CASSQEDAGVDTQYF
TRBV9	15	TRBJ2-3	CASSAFSGGTDTQYF
TRBV12-3/TRBV12-4	18	TRBJ1-6	CASSLTGWTGTRNSPLHF
TRBV24-1	13	TRBJ2-2	CATSEWTAGELFF
TRBV6-5	13	TRBJ2-3	CASSPLQGDTQYF
TRBV20-1	15	TRBJ2-7	CSANPPGTGMNEQYF
TRBV12-3/TRBV12-4	15	TRBJ2-1	CASSPIAGGRSEQFF
TRBV7-9	17	TRBJ2-2	CASSNRRGTGNTGELFF
TRBV20-1	15	TRBJ2-1	CSASHKISGYNEQFF
TRBV7-2	12	TRBJ1-3	CASSMYGNTIYF
TRBV6-5	12	TRBJ1-2	CASKGRVYGYTF
TRBV9	16	TRBJ2-1	CASSVAPGGFYNEQFF
TRBV5-4	11	TRBJ2-1	CASSWGGEQFF
TRBV7-9	15	TRBJ2-5	CASSLTLADQETQYF
TRBV5-1	13	TRBJ2-1	CASSERIDNEQFF
TRBV5-1	16	TRBJ2-3	CASSPSLGDNTDTQYF
TRBV5-1	14	TRBJ1-1	CASREDTGSTEAFF
TRBV7-2	11	TRBJ2-3	CASSQSVTQYF
TRBV10-3	15	TRBJ2-3	CAISLAESSTDTQYF
TRBV7-9	17	TRBJ2-5	CASSLGGYGKSQETQYF
TRBV3-1	14	TRBJ1-6	CASSQDRPNSPLHF
TRBV27	14	TRBJ2-1	CASSLSTGPNEQFF
TRBV12-3/TRBV12-4	13	TRBJ2-7	CASSRGQGYEQYF
TRBV9	14	TRBJ2-2	CASGDRANTGELFF
TRBV24-1	17	TRBJ2-1	CATSDLPGVANYNEQFF
TRBV4-3	16	TRBJ2-2	CASSQDRTANTGELIF
TRBV18	14	TRBJ1-2	CASSPPDSFYGYTF
TRBV11-3	15	TRBJ2-5	CASSPKAGAQETQYF
TRBV19	16	TRBJ1-5	CASSELGGDLRQPQHF
TRBV20-1	14	TRBJ2-7	CSARDPGQIYEQYF
TRBV6-5	16	TRBJ2-7	CASSYQLRDRVYEQYF
TRBV5-4	15	TRBJ1-6	CASSLQGPYNSPLHF
TRBV6-6	13	TRBJ1-1	CAIHRGPNTEAFF
TRBV6-2/TRBV6-3	13	TRBJ2-2	CASGTRNTGELFF
TRBV6-5	16	TRBJ1-6	CASSYSTVTVNSPLHF
TRBV18	16	TRBJ2-1	CASSPPGGAQTNEQFF
TRBV28	14	TRBJ1-2	CASSPGTGNYGYTF
TRBV5-1	13	TRBJ1-1	CASSLVEGAEAFF
TRBV30	13	TRBJ1-1	CAWEPRLGTEAFF
TRBV28	16	TRBJ2-3	CASTTGLAAFEDTQYF
TRBV18	17	TRBJ2-1	CASSPFQTSGRYNEQFF
TRBV7-8	15	TRBJ2-2	CASTERGGNTGELFF
TRBV7-7	16	TRBJ1-5	CASSRWTGGNNQPQHF
TRBV10-3	14	TRBJ2-2	CAISEGLLSGELFF
TRBV12-3/TRBV12-4	14	TRBJ2-3	CASSSGTLTDTQYF